Presented here are 4 T cell receptor beta chains from one specimen sequenced in a study of blood T cell repertoires in COVID-19. Generated by immunoSEQ multiplex PCR, the TCRdb table keeps only in-frame clones and is missing some. Here the sample spans 60,000 to 85,000 clones, approximately 90% being singletons. Sequencing was done on a sample of peripheral blood. The source is a woman aged 45-65 years with COVID-19, enrolled during active disease.

The V gene is TRBV5-4, the J gene TRBJ2-2, with D maybe TRBD1 (5 bases). Trimming took off 7 bases at V and 6 bases at J, with 13 bases between the two ends. Germline-derived CDR1 and CDR2 are SGHNT and YYREEE (reference sequence). The CDR3 length is 13 residues. CDR3 residues: CASRAQGPGELFF. CDR3 DNA sequence: TGTGCCAGCCGCGCCCAGGGTCCCGGGGAGCTGTTTTTT.

The chain carries TRBV14 and TRBJ2-7, with 8 bases fitting TRBD2. V was pared by 9 bases and J by 1 base, with 14 bases of the junction left unmatched. CDR1 is SGHDN, CDR2 FVKESK, per germline. This CDR3 spans 16 amino acids. CDR3 residues: CASAGSLPGGSYEQYF. CDR3 nucleotide sequence: TGTGCCAGTGCAGGATCCTTACCGGGAGGGTCCTACGAGCAGTACTTC.

The chain has TRBV14 and TRBJ2-7; TRBD1 might be the D (6 bases). The ends were cut back, 1 base at V and 7 bases at J, with 17 bases in the middle. The CDR3 extends over 15 amino acids. The germline gives CDR1 SGHDN, CDR2 FVKESK. The CDR3 here is CASSQVRGRGEEQYF. In DNA, the CDR3 is TGTGCCAGCAGCCAAGTCCGGGGCAGGGGAGAAGAGCAGTACTTC.

The chain carries TRBV4-1 and TRBJ2-1; 7 bases map to TRBD1. V was pared by 3 bases and J by 10 bases, with 15 bases of the junction left unmatched. Per the germline V gene, CDR1 is MGHRA and CDR2 is YSYEKL. This CDR3 has 16 amino acids. The CDR3 reads CASSHPTGAARWEQFF. CDR3 in DNA: TGCGCCAGCAGCCACCCTACAGGGGCCGCGCGGTGGGAGCAGTTCTTC.